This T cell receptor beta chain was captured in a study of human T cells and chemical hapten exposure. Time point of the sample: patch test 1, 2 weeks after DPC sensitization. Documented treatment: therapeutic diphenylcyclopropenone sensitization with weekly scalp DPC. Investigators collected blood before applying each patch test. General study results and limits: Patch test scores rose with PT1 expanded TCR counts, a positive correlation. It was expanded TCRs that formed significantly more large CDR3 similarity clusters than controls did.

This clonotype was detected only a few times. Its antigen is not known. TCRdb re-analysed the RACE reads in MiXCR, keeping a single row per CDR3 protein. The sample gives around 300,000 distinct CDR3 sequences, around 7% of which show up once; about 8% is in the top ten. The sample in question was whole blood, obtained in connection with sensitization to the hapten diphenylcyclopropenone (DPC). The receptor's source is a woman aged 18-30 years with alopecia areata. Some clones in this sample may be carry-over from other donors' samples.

This chain's CDR3 is CASSSSIFGEAFF. The CDR3, as DNA: TGTGCCAGCAGCTCCTCGATTTTTGGTGAAGCTTTCTTT. The chain combines TRBV7-2 with TRBJ1-1; D is ambiguous. The CDR3 is made up of 13 amino acids. CDR1 and CDR2 (germline): SGHTA, FQGNSA. With 4 bases removed from V and 7 bases from J, the gap between germline ends came to 13 bases.